The 14 T cell receptor beta chains below were found in one sample sequenced in a study of blood T cells in healthy people across ages. Through a sample-barcoded 5' primer and a J-beta primer mix, a second PCR was run for roughly 6 to 11 cycles. TCRdb reprocessed the 5' RACE reads with MiXCR, giving one entry per CDR3 protein. The sample consists of 750,000 to 950,000 distinct CDR3 sequences, roughly 50% of them appearing once. The sequenced sample was blood. These receptors originate from an elderly man in good health.

The J gene is TRBJ1-2, the V gene TRBV10-1; no reliable D call. Trimming took 0 bases from V and 5 from J, leaving 7 bases between them. Germline V CDR1 and CDR2: WNHNN, SYGVQD (reference sequence). The CDR3 has 13 residues. CDR3 region: CASSESLEYGYTF. The CDR3 nucleotides read TGCGCCAGCAGTGAGTCGCTCGAGTATGGCTACACCTTC.

The chain joins TRBV6-2 or TRBV6-3 to TRBJ1-1; 7 nucleotides line up with TRBD1. This CDR3 has 16 residues. Trimming cost V 2 bases and J 0 bases; bases outside gene matches: 6. Germline CDR1 and CDR2: MNHEY and SVGEGT. CDR3 sequence: CASSYGDRDLNTEAFF. Written as DNA, the CDR3 is TGTGCCAGCAGTTACGGCGACAGGGATTTGAACACTGAAGCTTTCTTT.

V and J are TRBV7-3 and TRBJ2-6, with D unresolved. Trimming took 0 bases from V and 0 from J, leaving 9 bases between them. The CDR3 sequence is 17 residues long. Germline loops: CDR1 SGHTA, CDR2 FQGTGA. CDR3 nucleotides: TGTGCCAGCAGCTTAACGGTGGCTAGCTCTGGGGCCAACGTCCTGACTTTC. It encodes CASSLTVASSGANVLTF.

This clonotype has more than one count but fewer than ten. This chain connects TRBV5-1 to TRBJ2-7; the match to TRBD1 covers 9 bases. The junction had 10 bases not matched to a gene; V was cut back by 2 bases and J by 7 bases. The CDR3 runs to 15 residues. Per the germline V gene, CDR1 is SGHRS and CDR2 is YFSETQ. The CDR3 sequence: CASSFRDRVDLEQYF. The DNA for the CDR3 is TGCGCCAGCAGCTTCCGGGACAGGGTGGATCTGGAGCAGTACTTC.

This chain uses TRBV27 with TRBJ1-4; possibly TRBD1 for D (6 bases). Trimming stripped 6 bases from V and 3 bases from J, with 17 bases between. The CDR3 loop spans 16 amino acids. CDR1 is MNHEY and CDR2 is SMNVEV in the germline V gene (reference sequence). In DNA form, the CDR3 reads TGTGCCAGCAGCTCGTTGCGGGGGCGGGCTAATGAAAAACTGTTTTTT. As protein: CASSSLRGRANEKLFF.

The rearrangement uses TRBV7-9 and TRBJ2-1, with 9 bases identical to TRBD2. This CDR3 is built from 14 residues. V dropped 6 bases and J dropped 6; count of bases not matched to a gene: 6. Germline CDR1 reads SEHNR; CDR2 reads FQNEAQ (reference sequence). CDR3 amino acids: CASSGAGGRNEQFF. The CDR3 region has the DNA TGTGCCAGCAGTGGGGCGGGGGGGCGCAATGAGCAGTTCTTC.

V is TRBV5-1 and J is TRBJ2-7; tentatively, D is TRBD1 or TRBD2 (5 bases each). The CDR3 length is 17 residues. Trimming left V 0 bases short and J 0 bases short, with 16 bases between. CDR1 is SGHRS, CDR2 YFSETQ, per germline. CDR3 nucleotides: TGCGCCAGCAGCTTGGAAGGGTTAGCCGGGACCTCCTACGAGCAGTACTTC. Amino acids: CASSLEGLAGTSYEQYF.

The J gene is TRBJ1-4, the V gene TRBV15, with no clear D. Germline CDR1 reads LNHNV; CDR2 reads YYDKDF (reference sequence). V was shortened by 9 bases and J by 7 bases, with 15 bases between the two germline ends. The CDR3 covers 13 residues. DNA of the CDR3: TGTGCCACAACACGCGCGGGTAGTGAAAAACTGTTTTTT. Amino acid sequence: CATTRAGSEKLFF.

The chain uses TRBV9 and TRBJ2-7; no firm D call. Germline loops: CDR1 SGDLS, CDR2 YYNGEE. The CDR3 runs to 14 residues. Trimming took 2 bases from V and 7 from J, leaving 16 bases between them. The CDR3 DNA is TGTGCCAGCAGCGTTTTCGACTCTTCCGGGGAGCAGTACTTC. Translated, it gives CASSVFDSSGEQYF.

The V and J genes are TRBV20-1 and TRBJ2-7; D not certain. V was trimmed by 0 bases and J by 3 bases, leaving 12 bases between them. The germline CDR1 and CDR2 sequences are DFQATT and SNEGSKA (reference sequence). This CDR3 has 14 amino acids. CDR3: CSARDSNRLYEQYF. In DNA, the CDR3 is TGCAGTGCTAGAGATTCGAACAGACTCTACGAGCAGTACTTC.

This chain links TRBV13 with TRBJ2-3; D is possibly TRBD2 (5 bases). The CDR3 spans 16 residues. Germline V gene data show CDR1 as PRHDT and CDR2 as FYEKMQ (reference sequence). With 3 bases removed from V and 14 bases from J, the gap between germline ends came to 27 bases. The CDR3 DNA reads as TGTGCCAGCAGCTTTAATAGCCCCCCGGGAAACAGATACGCGTATTTT. Translated: CASSFNSPPGNRYAYF. The variable domain in full, with the rest retrieved from reference TRBV13 and TRBJ2-3, is AAGVIQSPRHLIKEKRETATLKCYPIPRHDTVYWYQQGPGQDPQFLISFYEKMQSDKGSIPDRFSAQQFSDYHSELNMSSLELGDSALYFCASSFNSPPGNRYAYFGPGTRLTVL.

J is TRBJ2-1 and V is TRBV20-1; TRBD2 matches 10 bases. CDR3 length: 16 amino acids. J lost 4 bases, V lost 2 bases, and 8 bases had no gene match. The germline gives CDR1 DFQATT, CDR2 SNEGSKA (reference sequence). The DNA of the CDR3 is TGCAGTGCTAGAAACGAGGGACTAGCGAATTACAATGAGCAGTTCTTC. The encoded protein is CSARNEGLANYNEQFF.

CDR3 sequence: CASSPPNRVGGYTF. CDR3 bases: TGTGCCAGCTCACCACCAAACAGGGTCGGTGGCTACACCTTC. The chain couples TRBV18 to TRBJ1-2; D possibly corresponds to TRBD1 (6 bases). The CDR3 sequence is 14 residues long. Germline V CDR1 and CDR2: KGHSH, LQKENI. Trimming cost V 0 bases and J 7 bases, with 12 bases left between them.

The V and J genes are TRBV7-9 and TRBJ2-3; D is undetermined. Trimming cost V 6 bases and J 1 base, with 14 bases left between them. Germline loops: CDR1 SEHNR, CDR2 FQNEAQ (reference sequence). The CDR3 is made up of 15 amino acids. The CDR3 protein is CASSSAAVGTDTQYF. The CDR3 nucleotides are TGTGCCAGCAGTTCAGCTGCCGTGGGCACAGATACGCAGTATTTT.